This record covers a single T cell receptor beta chain. The sample belongs to a study of blood T cell repertoires in COVID-19. V gave up 6 bases and J gave up 7 bases, with 12 bases separating them. CDR3 length: 12 amino acids. Germline CDR1 WSHSY, CDR2 SAAADI. Clones were sequenced by immunoSEQ multiplex PCR, and TCRdb holds only the in-frame ones, with some missing. Here the sample spans roughly 280,000 clones, about nine tenths being singletons. The sequenced sample consisted of peripheral blood. This TCR was recovered from a woman aged 50 to 65 who had recovered from COVID-19. V gene TRBV10-2 combines with J gene TRBJ1-2; maybe TRBD1 (6 bases). The CDR3: CASSAGEGGYTF. DNA of the CDR3: TGCGCCAGCAGCGCAGGGGAGGGTGGCTACACCTTC.